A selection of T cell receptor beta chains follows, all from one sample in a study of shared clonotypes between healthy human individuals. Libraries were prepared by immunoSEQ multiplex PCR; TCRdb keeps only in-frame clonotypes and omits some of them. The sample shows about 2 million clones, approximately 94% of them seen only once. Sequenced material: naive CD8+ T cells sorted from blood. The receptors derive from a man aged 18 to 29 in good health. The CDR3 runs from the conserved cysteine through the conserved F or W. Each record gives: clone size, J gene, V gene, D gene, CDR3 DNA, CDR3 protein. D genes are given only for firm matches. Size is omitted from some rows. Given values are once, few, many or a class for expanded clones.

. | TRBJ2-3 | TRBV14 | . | TGTGCCAGCAGCCACCCTCTCACAGATACGCAGTATTTT | CASSHPLTDTQYF
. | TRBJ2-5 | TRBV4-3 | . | TGCGCCAGCAGCCAAGATCTGGGGGAAGAGACCCAGTACTTC | CASSQDLGEETQYF
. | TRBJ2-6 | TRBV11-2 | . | TGTGCCAGCAGCTTGCAGGGGACCGGGGCCAACGTCCTGACTTTC | CASSLQGTGANVLTF
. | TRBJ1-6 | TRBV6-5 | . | TGTGCCAGCAGTTACGGTCGGGAGGGAGGTTCACCCCTCCACTTT | CASSYGREGGSPLHF
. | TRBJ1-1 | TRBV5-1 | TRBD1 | TGCGCCAGCAGCCTCATGACAGGGCTTGGTGAAGCTTTCTTT | CASSLMTGLGEAFF
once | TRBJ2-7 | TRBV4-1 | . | TGCGCCAGCAGCCATCTAACCTCCTACGAGCAGTACTTC | CASSHLTSYEQYF
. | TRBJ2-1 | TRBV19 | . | TGTGCCAGTAGCGGACCTAATGAGCAGTTCTTC | CASSGPNEQFF
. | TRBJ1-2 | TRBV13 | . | TGTGCCAGCAGCCCCGGGGGAGGGCCGAACTATGGCTACACCTTC | CASSPGGGPNYGYTF
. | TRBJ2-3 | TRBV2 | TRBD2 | TGTGCCAGCAGTCCGGGACTAGGGTCAGATACGCAGTATTTT | CASSPGLGSDTQYF
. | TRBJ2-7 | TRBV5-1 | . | TGCGCCAGCAGCTTGGCCGCTGACTACGAGCAGTACTTC | CASSLAADYEQYF